Listed below are T cell receptor beta chains from one sample, sequenced in a study of vaccination effects on CD4 cells after COVID-19. Assay used: immunoSEQ multiplex PCR; TCRdb lists only in-frame clones, some missing. The sample shows approximately 47,000 clones, about 76% of them seen only once. The antigens for these receptors are not known. The input for sequencing was CD4+ T cells from PBMCs cultured without peptide, taken before COVID-19 vaccination. The receptors derive from a human donor who had a prior SARS-CoV-2 infection. Each CDR3 is given with its conserved first and last residue. D genes are given only for firm matches. The size of a clone is reported for some rows only, either as once, few or many, or as a class for expanded clones.

CDR3	DNA	size	V	D	J
CASSSAPQGTGELFF	TGCGCCAGCAGCTCTGCCCCTCAGGGGACCGGGGAGCTGTTTTTT	NA	TRBV5-1	NA	TRBJ2-2
CASSLLVDTGELFF	TGCGCCAGCAGCTTACTAGTGGACACCGGGGAGCTGTTTTTT	NA	TRBV5-1	NA	TRBJ2-2
CATSRDSQGRGGDTQYF	TGTGCCACCAGCAGAGATTCGCAGGGTAGAGGAGGAGATACGCAGTATTTT	NA	TRBV15	NA	TRBJ2-3
CASRLSGGVNEQFF	TGTGCCAGCAGGCTCAGCGGGGGGGTTAATGAGCAGTTCTTC	NA	TRBV7-8	TRBD2	TRBJ2-1
CASSLRREHEQYF	TGTGCCAGCAGCTTAAGGCGGGAGCACGAGCAGTACTTC	NA	TRBV7-2	TRBD2	TRBJ2-7
CASKDRNTGELFF	TGCGCCAGCAAGGACAGAAACACCGGGGAGCTGTTTTTT	few	TRBV5-1	NA	TRBJ2-2
CASSTGTSDDTQYF	TGTGCCAGCTCAACCGGGACTAGCGACGATACGCAGTATTTT	NA	TRBV18	TRBD2	TRBJ2-3
CASSRNSEAGNTIYF	TGTGCCAGCTCGCGGAATAGTGAAGCTGGAAACACCATATATTTT	NA	TRBV18	NA	TRBJ1-3
CASSIAQGFSGNTIYF	TGTGCCAGTAGTATAGCACAGGGATTCTCTGGAAACACCATATATTTT	NA	TRBV19	NA	TRBJ1-3
CSASGGAYEQYF	TGCAGTGCTAGTGGCGGGGCCTACGAGCAGTACTTC	NA	TRBV20-1	NA	TRBJ2-7
CASSFQEETQYF	TGTGCCAGCAGTTTTCAGGAAGAGACCCAGTACTTC	NA	TRBV12-3/TRBV12-4	NA	TRBJ2-5
CASSYGTGGSGELFF	TGTGCCAGCAGCTACGGGACAGGGGGCTCCGGGGAGCTGTTTTTT	few	TRBV7-9	TRBD1	TRBJ2-2
CASSQLLAGNTDTQYF	TGCGCCAGCAGCCAGCTACTAGCGGGCAACACAGATACGCAGTATTTT	NA	TRBV4-1	TRBD2	TRBJ2-3
CSVALGYSNQPQHF	TGCAGCGTCGCCTTAGGATATAGCAATCAGCCCCAGCATTTT	NA	TRBV29-1	NA	TRBJ1-5
CASSYQGDTQYF	TGTGCCAGCAGTTACCAGGGGGATACGCAGTATTTT	NA	TRBV6-2/TRBV6-3	NA	TRBJ2-3
CASSMDRGLSSGYTF	TGTGCCAGCAGCATGGACAGGGGGCTTTCTTCTGGCTACACCTTC	few	TRBV5-4	TRBD1	TRBJ1-2
CASSSPGQGGEKLFF	TGTGCCAGCAGCTCACCGGGACAGGGTGGGGAAAAACTGTTTTTT	NA	TRBV11-2	TRBD1	TRBJ1-4
CASSVNGGGNQETQYF	TGCGCCAGCAGCGTGAATGGCGGGGGGAACCAAGAGACCCAGTACTTC	NA	TRBV5-1	TRBD2	TRBJ2-5
CASKRQGFQPQHF	TGTGCCAGCAAACGACAGGGTTTTCAGCCCCAGCATTTT	few	TRBV6-5	TRBD1	TRBJ1-5
CASSPGLAGAQAYEQYF	TGCGCCAGCAGCCCGGGACTAGCGGGAGCCCAAGCCTACGAGCAGTACTTC	once	TRBV5-1	TRBD2	TRBJ2-7
CASSEWADTEAFF	TGTGCCAGCAGTGAGTGGGCAGACACTGAAGCTTTCTTT	NA	TRBV6-1	NA	TRBJ1-1
CATSPLGGLADNEQFF	TGTGCCACCAGTCCCCTAGGGGGACTAGCGGACAATGAGCAGTTCTTC	NA	TRBV24-1	TRBD2	TRBJ2-1
CATSDLLGANTGELFF	TGTGCCACCAGTGATCTCCTGGGGGCGAACACCGGGGAGCTGTTTTTT	once	TRBV24-1	NA	TRBJ2-2
CACNSGPNQPQHF	TGTGCCTGTAACTCAGGACCCAATCAGCCCCAGCATTTT	NA	TRBV2	NA	TRBJ1-5
CASSEARGEGSAEAFF	TGTGCCAGCAGTGAAGCGAGGGGGGAGGGGAGCGCTGAAGCTTTCTTT	NA	TRBV6-1	NA	TRBJ1-1
CASSLQGTLGNEQFF	TGTGCCAGCAGCTTACAGGGAACCTTAGGCAATGAGCAGTTCTTC	NA	TRBV5-6	NA	TRBJ2-1
CASSSLTSGRSDTQYF	TGTGCCAGCAGTTCCCTAACTAGCGGGAGATCAGATACGCAGTATTTT	NA	TRBV6-5	TRBD2	TRBJ2-3
CASASVGGQPQHF	TGTGCCTCCGCCTCCGTGGGGGGTCAGCCCCAGCATTTT	few	TRBV10-3	NA	TRBJ1-5
CASSQYRSSYNEQFF	TGTGCCAGCAGCCAGTACAGGAGCTCCTACAATGAGCAGTTCTTC	NA	TRBV3-1/TRBV3-2	NA	TRBJ2-1
CSALDRGQRTIYF	TGCAGCGCCCTCGACAGGGGGCAAAGGACCATATATTTT	few	TRBV29-1	TRBD1	TRBJ1-3
CASNRPEASYEQYF	TGTGCCAGCAACCGTCCAGAAGCTTCCTACGAGCAGTACTTC	NA	TRBV6-5	NA	TRBJ2-7
CASRETSSMTEAFF	TGTGCCAGCAGGGAGACCTCCTCAATGACTGAAGCTTTCTTT	NA	TRBV2	NA	TRBJ1-1
CATSRPSGPTYNEQFF	TGTGCCACCAGCAGACCCTCGGGTCCCACGTACAATGAGCAGTTCTTC	NA	TRBV15	NA	TRBJ2-1
CASSLTGTYHEQYF	TGTGCCAGCAGCTTAACCGGGACATACCACGAGCAGTACTTC	NA	TRBV7-3	NA	TRBJ2-7
CASSVRDMETYEQYF	TGTGCCAGCAGCGTCCGAGACATGGAAACCTACGAGCAGTACTTC	NA	TRBV6-5	NA	TRBJ2-7
CAWSAGAFHNEQFF	TGTGCCTGGAGTGCGGGGGCCTTCCACAATGAGCAGTTCTTC	NA	TRBV30	NA	TRBJ2-1
CASSVEALSPLHF	TGTGCCAGCAGCGTAGAGGCACTATCACCCCTCCACTTT	NA	TRBV9	NA	TRBJ1-6
CASTSWDVNTEAFF	TGTGCCAGCACCTCGTGGGATGTCAACACTGAAGCTTTCTTT	NA	TRBV7-9	NA	TRBJ1-1
CASSLGGGTSYEQYF	TGCGCCAGCAGCTTGGGAGGCGGGACCTCCTACGAGCAGTACTTC	NA	TRBV5-1	NA	TRBJ2-7
CATSDIGDGRNEQFF	TGTGCCACCAGTGATATTGGGGATGGAAGGAATGAGCAGTTCTTC	NA	TRBV24-1	NA	TRBJ2-1
CASSIKGTGEFGSEAFF	TGTGCCAGTAGTATAAAAGGGACAGGGGAGTTCGGCTCTGAAGCTTTCTTT	NA	TRBV19	TRBD1	TRBJ1-1
CASSLDYRGDSPLHF	TGTGCCAGCAGCTTAGACTACAGAGGTGATTCACCCCTCCACTTT	NA	TRBV7-2	NA	TRBJ1-6
CASSPGTASSYEQYF	TGTGCCAGCTCACCCGGAACAGCCAGCTCCTACGAGCAGTACTTC	NA	TRBV18	NA	TRBJ2-7
CASSLRTSGSEDEQFF	TGTGCCAGCAGTTTGAGGACTAGCGGGAGTGAGGATGAGCAGTTCTTC	NA	TRBV6-9	TRBD2	TRBJ2-1
CASSDPGQGREKLFF	TGTGCCAGCAGTGACCCGGGACAGGGGCGAGAAAAACTGTTTTTT	NA	TRBV6-1	TRBD1	TRBJ1-4
CSVGVTTYEQYF	TGCAGCGTTGGGGTCACTACCTACGAGCAGTACTTC	NA	TRBV29-1	NA	TRBJ2-7
CASSQTSSGPFF	TGTGCCAGCAGCCAGACTAGTTCTGGTCCGTTCTTC	few	TRBV11-3	NA	TRBJ2-1
CASSPIPQGLKLFF	TGTGCCAGCAGCCCCATCCCACAGGGTTTAAAACTGTTTTTT	few	TRBV4-2	NA	TRBJ1-4
CATGTGSYEQYF	TGTGCTACCGGGACGGGCTCCTACGAGCAGTACTTC	NA	TRBV6-5	NA	TRBJ2-7
CASSFLLETQYF	TGTGCCAGCAGCTTCCTCTTAGAGACCCAGTACTTC	NA	TRBV7-2	NA	TRBJ2-5
CAQSQNYNQPQHF	TGTGCCCAGTCACAGAATTACAATCAGCCCCAGCATTTT	NA	TRBV2	NA	TRBJ1-5
CASSAPGYGYTF	TGTGCCAGCAGCGCCCCTGGCTATGGCTACACCTTC	NA	TRBV12-3/TRBV12-4	NA	TRBJ1-2
CASSLEVRKNTGELFF	TGTGCCAGCAGCTTAGAGGTACGGAAGAACACCGGGGAGCTGTTTTTT	NA	TRBV7-8	NA	TRBJ2-2
CASSQETRDSKTGELFF	TGCGCCAGCAGCCAAGAGACCCGGGACTCAAAGACCGGGGAGCTGTTTTTT	once	TRBV4-3	NA	TRBJ2-2
CASSQPDRAHYEQYF	TGCGCCAGCAGCCAACCGGACAGAGCCCACTACGAGCAGTACTTC	NA	TRBV4-3	NA	TRBJ2-7
CASSLGQGAVQPQHF	TGTGCCAGCAGCTTAGGACAGGGGGCCGTCCAGCCCCAGCATTTT	NA	TRBV7-9	TRBD1	TRBJ1-5